This TCR beta chain was captured by sequencing in a study of blood T cell repertoires in COVID-19. Overall study context: T cells, B-cell-depleted T cells, or PBMCs provided the cDNA or gDNA that served as material.

Original methodology: The authors estimated nucleated cell counts from reference gene primer amplification. Libraries were prepared by immunoSEQ multiplex PCR; TCRdb keeps only in-frame clonotypes and omits some of them. V, J and clone size reflect that table, while D and trimming were determined from the DNA. This sample has some 400,000 clones, with around 87% found just once. This clone occurred once. The V gene's germline CDR1 is SGHRS and CDR2 YFSETQ. V lost 3 bases, J lost 4 bases, and 8 bases lay in between. This CDR3 spans 12 amino acids. Those enrolled, adults aged about 18 to 95 years, came from about two dozen US areas. Researchers sorted participants into cohorts using their self-reported clinical history.

Sequenced material: PBMCs or T cells enriched from blood (not recorded which). The rearrangement uses TRBV5-1 and TRBJ2-7; D remains unclear. This clonotype was sampled from a man aged 25-40 years who had recovered from COVID-19. The CDR3, as DNA: TGCGCCAGCAGCTCGTCCGTTTACGAGCAGTACTTC. It specifies CASSSSVYEQYF.